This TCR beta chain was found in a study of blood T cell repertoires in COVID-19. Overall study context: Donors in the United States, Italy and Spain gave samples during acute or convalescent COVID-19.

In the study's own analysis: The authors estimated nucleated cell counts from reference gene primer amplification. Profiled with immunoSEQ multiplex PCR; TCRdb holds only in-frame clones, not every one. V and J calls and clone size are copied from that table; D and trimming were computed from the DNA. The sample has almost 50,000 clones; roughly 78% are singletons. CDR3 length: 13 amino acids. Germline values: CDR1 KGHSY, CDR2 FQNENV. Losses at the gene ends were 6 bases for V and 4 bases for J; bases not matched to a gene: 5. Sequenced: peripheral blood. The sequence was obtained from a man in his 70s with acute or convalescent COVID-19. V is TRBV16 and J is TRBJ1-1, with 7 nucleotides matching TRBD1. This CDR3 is CASRDRLGTEAFF. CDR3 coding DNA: TGTGCCAGCAGGGACAGGTTGGGCACTGAAGCTTTCTTT.